This entry concerns a single T cell receptor beta chain. Assay: immunoSEQ multiplex PCR; the TCRdb copy retains only in-frame clones and omits some. In the table there are around 86,000 clones, 80% to 95% of which are singletons. This record comes from a study of T cell changes during pregnancy in multiple sclerosis. CDR1 LNHDA and CDR2 SQIVND come from the germline V gene (reference sequence). V gave up 6 bases and J gave up 3 bases; unmatched junction bases: 7. The CDR3 consists of 14 residues. The clonotype was recovered from a female donor with multiple sclerosis, enrolled in a pregnancy study. This material consisted of peripheral blood, taken in the first trimester of pregnancy. The gene calls are TRBV19 and TRBJ2-5; 7 bases are shared with TRBD1. The CDR3 nucleotides read TGTGCCAGTAGAGACGGGGACAGTAAAGAGACCCAGTACTTC. Its translation is CASRDGDSKETQYF.